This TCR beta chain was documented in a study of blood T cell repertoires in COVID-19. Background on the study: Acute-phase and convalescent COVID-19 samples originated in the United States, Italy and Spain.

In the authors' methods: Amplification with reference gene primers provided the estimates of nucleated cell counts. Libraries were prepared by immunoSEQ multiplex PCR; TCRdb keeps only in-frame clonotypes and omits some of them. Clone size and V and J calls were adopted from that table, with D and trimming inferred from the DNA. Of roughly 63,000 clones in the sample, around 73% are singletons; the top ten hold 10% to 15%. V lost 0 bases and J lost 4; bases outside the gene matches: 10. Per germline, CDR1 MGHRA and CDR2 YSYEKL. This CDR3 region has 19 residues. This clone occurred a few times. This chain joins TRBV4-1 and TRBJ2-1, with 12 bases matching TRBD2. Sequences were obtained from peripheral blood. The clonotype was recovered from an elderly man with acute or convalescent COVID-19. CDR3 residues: CASSQDPSGGALIYNEQFF. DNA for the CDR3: TGCGCCAGCAGCCAAGATCCTAGCGGGGGGGCTCTTATATACAATGAGCAGTTCTTC.